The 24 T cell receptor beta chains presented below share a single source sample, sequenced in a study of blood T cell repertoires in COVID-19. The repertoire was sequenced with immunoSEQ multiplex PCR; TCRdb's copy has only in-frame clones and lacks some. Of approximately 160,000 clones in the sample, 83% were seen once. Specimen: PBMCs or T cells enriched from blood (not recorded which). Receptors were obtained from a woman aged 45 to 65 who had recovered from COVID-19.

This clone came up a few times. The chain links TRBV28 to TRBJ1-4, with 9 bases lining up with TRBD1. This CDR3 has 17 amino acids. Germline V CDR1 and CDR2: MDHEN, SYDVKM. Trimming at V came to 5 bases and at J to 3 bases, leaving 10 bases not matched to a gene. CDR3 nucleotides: TGTGCCAGCAGTACGTACAGGGGGCGCGGGGCTAATGAAAAACTGTTTTTT. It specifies CASSTYRGRGANEKLFF.

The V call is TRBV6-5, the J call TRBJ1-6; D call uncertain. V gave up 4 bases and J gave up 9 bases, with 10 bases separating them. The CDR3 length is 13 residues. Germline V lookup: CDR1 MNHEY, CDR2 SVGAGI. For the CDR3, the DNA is TGTGCCAGCAGTTGGGCAGGCTCTTCACCCCTCCACTTT. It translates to CASSWAGSSPLHF.

In DNA form, the CDR3 reads TGCGCCAGCAGACCGGGACAGTGGTCCGAAAACACTGAAGCTTTCTTT. This translates into CASRPGQWSENTEAFF. V and J are TRBV10-1 and TRBJ1-1; 7 bases line up with TRBD1. Per germline, CDR1 WNHNN and CDR2 SYGVQD (reference sequence). The CDR3 has 16 amino acids. Trimming cost V 6 bases and J 2 bases; bases outside gene matches: 12.

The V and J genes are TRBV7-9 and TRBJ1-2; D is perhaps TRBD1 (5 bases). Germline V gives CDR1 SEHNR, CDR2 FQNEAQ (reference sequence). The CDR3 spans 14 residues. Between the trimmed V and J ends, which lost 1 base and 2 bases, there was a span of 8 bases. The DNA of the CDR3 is TGTGCCAGCAGCTTAGACAGGTGGAACTATGGCTACACCTTC. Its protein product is CASSLDRWNYGYTF.

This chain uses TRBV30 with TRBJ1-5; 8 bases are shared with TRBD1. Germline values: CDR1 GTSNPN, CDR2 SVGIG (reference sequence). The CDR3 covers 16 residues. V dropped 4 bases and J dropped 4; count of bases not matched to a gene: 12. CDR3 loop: CAWNHWGQGANQPQHF. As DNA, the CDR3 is TGTGCCTGGAATCACTGGGGTCAGGGGGCTAATCAGCCCCAGCATTTT.

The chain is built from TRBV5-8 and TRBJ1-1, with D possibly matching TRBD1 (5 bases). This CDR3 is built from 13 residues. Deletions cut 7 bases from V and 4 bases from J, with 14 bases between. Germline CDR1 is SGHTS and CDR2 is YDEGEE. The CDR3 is CASRRGGGTEAFF. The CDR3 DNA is TGTGCCAGCCGACGCGGGGGGGGCACTGAAGCTTTCTTT.

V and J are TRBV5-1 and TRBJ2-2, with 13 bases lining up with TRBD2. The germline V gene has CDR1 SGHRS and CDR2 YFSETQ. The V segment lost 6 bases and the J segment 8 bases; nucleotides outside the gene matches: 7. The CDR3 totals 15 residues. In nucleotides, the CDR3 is TGCGCCAGCACCCTAGGGACTAGCGGGAAAGGGGAGCTGTTTTTT. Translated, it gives CASTLGTSGKGELFF.

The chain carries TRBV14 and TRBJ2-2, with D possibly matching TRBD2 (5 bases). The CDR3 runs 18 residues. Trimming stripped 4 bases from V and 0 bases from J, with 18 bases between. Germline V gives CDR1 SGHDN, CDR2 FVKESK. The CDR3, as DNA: TGTGCCAGCAGCCGCTCCCGGTCGGGTAGCGCGAACACCGGGGAGCTGTTTTTT. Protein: CASSRSRSGSANTGELFF.

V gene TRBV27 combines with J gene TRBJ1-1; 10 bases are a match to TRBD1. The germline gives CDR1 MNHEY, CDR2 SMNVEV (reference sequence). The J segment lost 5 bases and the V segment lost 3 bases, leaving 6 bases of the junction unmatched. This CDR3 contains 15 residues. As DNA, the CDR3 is TGTGCCAGCAGTTTTTGGGGACAGGGGAAAACTGAAGCTTTCTTT. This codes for CASSFWGQGKTEAFF.

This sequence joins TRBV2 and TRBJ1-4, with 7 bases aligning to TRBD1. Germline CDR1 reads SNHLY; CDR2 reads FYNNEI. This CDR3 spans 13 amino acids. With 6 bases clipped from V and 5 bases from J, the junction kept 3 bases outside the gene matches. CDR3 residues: CASRGTVNEKLFF. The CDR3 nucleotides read TGTGCCAGCAGGGGGACAGTCAATGAAAAACTGTTTTTT.

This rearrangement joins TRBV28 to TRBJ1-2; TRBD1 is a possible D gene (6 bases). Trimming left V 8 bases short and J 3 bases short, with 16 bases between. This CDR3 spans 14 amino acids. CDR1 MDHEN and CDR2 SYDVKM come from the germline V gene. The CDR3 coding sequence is TGTGCCAGCCGAGGGGGGGGGCCGTACTATGGCTACACCTTC. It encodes CASRGGGPYYGYTF.

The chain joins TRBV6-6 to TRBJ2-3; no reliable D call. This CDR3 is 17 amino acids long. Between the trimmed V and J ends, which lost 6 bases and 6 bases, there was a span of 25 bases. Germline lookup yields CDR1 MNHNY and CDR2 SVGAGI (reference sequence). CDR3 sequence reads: CASSRRISSTALDTQYF. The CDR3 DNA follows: TGTGCCAGCAGCCGACGCATTAGCTCCACTGCCCTGGATACGCAGTATTTT.

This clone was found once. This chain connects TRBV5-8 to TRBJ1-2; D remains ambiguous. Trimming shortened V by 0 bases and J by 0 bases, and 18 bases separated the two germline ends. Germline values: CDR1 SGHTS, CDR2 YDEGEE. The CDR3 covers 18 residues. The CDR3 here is CASSLDRTSTLANYGYTF. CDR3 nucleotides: TGTGCCAGCAGCTTGGATCGGACTTCCACTTTAGCTAACTATGGCTACACCTTC.

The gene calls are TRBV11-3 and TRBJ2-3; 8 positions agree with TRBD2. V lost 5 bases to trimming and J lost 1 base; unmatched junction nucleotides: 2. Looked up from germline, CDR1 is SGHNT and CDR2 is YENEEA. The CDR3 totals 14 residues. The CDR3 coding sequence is TGTGCCAGCAGCGGGCGGGGGGGCACAGATACGCAGTATTTT. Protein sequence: CASSGRGGTDTQYF.

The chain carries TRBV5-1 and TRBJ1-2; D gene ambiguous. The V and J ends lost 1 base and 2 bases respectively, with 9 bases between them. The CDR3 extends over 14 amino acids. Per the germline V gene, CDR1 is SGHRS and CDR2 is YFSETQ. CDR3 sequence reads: CASSLLDGNYGYTF. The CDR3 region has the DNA TGCGCCAGCAGCTTGTTAGACGGGAACTATGGCTACACCTTC.

The DNA of the CDR3 is TGCAGTGCTAGTAAGGGAGGGGGACCCCAAGAGACCCAGTACTTC. Translating gives CSASKGGGPQETQYF. This sequence joins TRBV20-1 and TRBJ2-5; tentatively, D is TRBD2 (7 bases). V was cut by 3 bases and J by 1 base, with 15 bases left in between. The germline gives CDR1 DFQATT, CDR2 SNEGSKA (reference sequence). The CDR3 spans 15 residues.

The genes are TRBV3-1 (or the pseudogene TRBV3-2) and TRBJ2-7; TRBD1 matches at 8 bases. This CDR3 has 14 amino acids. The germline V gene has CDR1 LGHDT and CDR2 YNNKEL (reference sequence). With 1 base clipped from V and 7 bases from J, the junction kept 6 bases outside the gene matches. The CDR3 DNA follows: TGTGCCAGCAGCCAAGGCAGGACAGGGAAAGAGCAGTACGTC. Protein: CASSQGRTGKEQYV.

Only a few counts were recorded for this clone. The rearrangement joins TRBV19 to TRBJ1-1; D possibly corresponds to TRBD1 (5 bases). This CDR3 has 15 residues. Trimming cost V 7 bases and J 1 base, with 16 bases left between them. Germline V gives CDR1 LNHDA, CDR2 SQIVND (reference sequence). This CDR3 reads CASKRGGHRNTEAFF. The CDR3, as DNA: TGTGCCAGTAAAAGGGGTGGGCACAGGAACACTGAAGCTTTCTTT.

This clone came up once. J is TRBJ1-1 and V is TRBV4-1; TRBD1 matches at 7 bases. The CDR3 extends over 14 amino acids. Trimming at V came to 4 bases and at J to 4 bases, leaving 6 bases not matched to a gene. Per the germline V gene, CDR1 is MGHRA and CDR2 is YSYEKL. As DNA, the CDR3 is TGCGCCAGCAGCCGAGCGACAGGGAGCACTGAAGCTTTCTTT. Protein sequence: CASSRATGSTEAFF.

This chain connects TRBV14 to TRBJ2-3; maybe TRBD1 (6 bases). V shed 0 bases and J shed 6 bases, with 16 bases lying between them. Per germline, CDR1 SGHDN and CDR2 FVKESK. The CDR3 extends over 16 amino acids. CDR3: CASSQDRVRTDDTQYF. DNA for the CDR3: TGTGCCAGCAGCCAAGATCGGGTCAGGACAGACGATACGCAGTATTTT. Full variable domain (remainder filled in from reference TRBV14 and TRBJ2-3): EAGVTQFPSHSVIEKGQTVTLRCDPISGHDNLYWYRRVMGKEIKFLLHFVKESKQDESGMPNNRFLAERTGGTYSTLKVQPAELEDSGVYFCASSQDRVRTDDTQYFGPGTRLTVL.

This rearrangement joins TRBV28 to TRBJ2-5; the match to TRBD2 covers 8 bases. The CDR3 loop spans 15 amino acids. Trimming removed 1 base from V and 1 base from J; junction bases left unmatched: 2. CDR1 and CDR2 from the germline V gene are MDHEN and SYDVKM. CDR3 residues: CASSLFREGQETQYF. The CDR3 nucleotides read TGTGCCAGCAGTTTATTTCGGGAGGGCCAAGAGACCCAGTACTTC.

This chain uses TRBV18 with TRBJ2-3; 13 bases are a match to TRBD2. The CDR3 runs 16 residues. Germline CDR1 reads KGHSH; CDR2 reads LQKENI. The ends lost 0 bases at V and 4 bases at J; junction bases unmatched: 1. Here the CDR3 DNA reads TGTGCCAGCTCACCACCGACTAGCGGGAGGTCAGATACGCAGTATTTT. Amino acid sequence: CASSPPTSGRSDTQYF.

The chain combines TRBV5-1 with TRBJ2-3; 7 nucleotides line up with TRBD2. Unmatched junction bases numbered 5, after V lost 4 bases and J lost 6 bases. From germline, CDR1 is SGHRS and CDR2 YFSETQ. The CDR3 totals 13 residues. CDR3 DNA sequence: TGCGCCAGCAGCCATAGCGGGCGGGATACGCAGTATTTT. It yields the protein CASSHSGRDTQYF.

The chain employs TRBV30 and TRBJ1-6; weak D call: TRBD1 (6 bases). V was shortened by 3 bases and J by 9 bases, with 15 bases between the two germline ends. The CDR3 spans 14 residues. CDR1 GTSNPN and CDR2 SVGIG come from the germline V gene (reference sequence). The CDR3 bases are TGTGCCTGGAGGGTCAAGGGGGGGGTTTCACCCCTCCACTTT. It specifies CAWRVKGGVSPLHF.